Each of the 8 T cell receptor beta chains below was sequenced from the same sample in a study of cytomegalovirus exposure and HLA in healthy donors. 60 Vbeta and 13 Jbeta primers were used in PCR. Generated by immunoSEQ multiplex PCR, the TCRdb table keeps only in-frame clones and is missing some. This sample carries 100,000 to 150,000 clones, around 80% of them seen once, and the ten largest clones take approximately 9.6%. The specimen was PBMCs. Source of these receptors: a woman aged 50 to 65 in good health and CMV-seropositive.

This clone showed up just once. The V gene is TRBV6-5, the J gene TRBJ1-2, with a possible D match to TRBD1 (6 bases). CDR3 length: 12 amino acids. Germline CDR1 reads MNHEY; CDR2 reads SVGAGI. With 7 bases removed from V and 4 bases from J, the gap between germline ends came to 10 bases. CDR3 bases: TGTGCCAGCAAGGACAGCTTCTATGGCTACACCTTC. It translates to CASKDSFYGYTF.

This clone was counted once. This chain connects TRBV4-1 to TRBJ1-2; the D gene is possibly TRBD1 (6 bases). The V and J ends lost 2 bases and 2 bases respectively, with 12 bases between them. Germline V lookup: CDR1 MGHRA, CDR2 YSYEKL. The CDR3 sequence is 15 residues long. CDR3 DNA sequence: TGCGCCAGCAGCCAAAGGGACACAGAGAACTATGGCTACACCTTC. It translates to CASSQRDTENYGYTF.

J is TRBJ1-2 and V is TRBV29-1, with D tentatively TRBD1 (5 bases). Deletions cut 6 bases from V and 1 base from J, with 12 bases between. The CDR3 is 13 residues long. Germline CDR1 is SQVTM and CDR2 is ANQGSEA. In DNA form, the CDR3 reads TGCAGCGTCAGAACAGGCCTTAACTATGGCTACACCTTC. Protein product: CSVRTGLNYGYTF.

This clone was seen a handful of times. J is TRBJ2-5 and V is TRBV5-1, with 8 bases fitting TRBD2. Germline V gene lookup returns CDR1 SGHRS and CDR2 YFSETQ. The V and J ends lost 4 bases and 5 bases, in that order; junction bases with no gene match: 13. The CDR3 extends over 16 amino acids. CDR3 in amino acids: CASSLGTRVTGETQYF. The CDR3 nucleotides are TGCGCCAGCAGCCTAGGGACTAGAGTGACGGGGGAGACCCAGTACTTC.

The chain employs TRBV10-2 and TRBJ2-1; 9 bases agree with TRBD2. Germline assignment: CDR1 WSHSY and CDR2 SAAADI. V was pared by 1 base and J by 5 bases, with 9 bases of the junction left unmatched. The CDR3 runs 17 residues. The chain's CDR3 is CASSEFLAGATNNEQFF. The DNA for the CDR3 is TGCGCCAGCAGTGAGTTCTTAGCGGGGGCTACTAACAATGAGCAGTTCTTC.

The chain combines TRBV7-2 with TRBJ2-5, with 7 bases matching TRBD2. Trimming removed 5 bases from V and 6 bases from J; junction bases left unmatched: 12. CDR3 size: 15 residues. Looked up from germline, CDR1 is SGHTA and CDR2 is FQGNSA. The CDR3 DNA is TGTGCCAGCAGCCCCGGGGACGGGAGGCAGCAGACCCAGTACTTC. It encodes CASSPGDGRQQTQYF.

V usage is TRBV6-1 and J usage is TRBJ2-2; tentative D call: TRBD2 (5 bases). Between the trimmed V and J ends, which lost 6 bases and 7 bases, there was a span of 12 bases. CDR3 length: 13 residues. From germline, CDR1 is MNHNS and CDR2 SASEGT. The CDR3 DNA sequence: TGTGCCAGCAGGGCGGGCGCGGTCGGGGAGCTGTTTTTT. Protein sequence: CASRAGAVGELFF.

Here the CDR3 reads CASSHLLAGAGTDTQYF. The CDR3 region has the DNA TGTGCCAGCAGCCACCTACTAGCGGGGGCAGGCACAGATACGCAGTATTTT. The V and J genes are TRBV7-9 and TRBJ2-3; TRBD2 agrees at 11 bases. V was pared by 5 bases and J by 1 base, with 8 bases of the junction left unmatched. CDR1 is SEHNR and CDR2 is FQNEAQ in the germline V gene (reference sequence). The CDR3 sequence is 17 residues long.